Presented here are 27 T cell receptor beta chains from one specimen sequenced in a study of OX40 agonist ivuxolimab in advanced cancers. Repertoires were generated with immunoSEQ multiplex PCR, while TCRdb's copy carries only in-frame clones and drops some. The sample comprises 64,000 or so clones, roughly 80% of which are singletons, and 0.7% rests with the top ten. The source was CD4+ or CD8+ T cells sorted from blood, collected in a trial of the OX40 agonist ivuxolimab. These receptors originate from an adult with an advanced solid tumor such as melanoma, head and neck, liver or kidney cancer.

For the CDR3, the DNA is TGTGCCAGCAGTCGGGCAATATTTGAGCAGTTCTTC. This sequence encodes CASSRAIFEQFF. The chain recombines TRBV2 with TRBJ2-1; D uncertain. CDR1 is SNHLY and CDR2 is FYNNEI in the germline V gene. V was cut by 5 bases and J by 9 bases, with 11 bases left in between. The CDR3 spans 12 residues.

This clone appeared a few times. The V gene is TRBV9, the J gene TRBJ1-2; D not resolved. Trimming cost V 3 bases and J 0 bases, with 9 bases left between them. The V gene's germline CDR1 is SGDLS and CDR2 YYNGEE. The CDR3 has 14 amino acids. The CDR3 sequence is CASSAVSANYGYTF. In DNA, the CDR3 is TGTGCCAGCAGCGCTGTTTCTGCTAACTATGGCTACACCTTC.

The chain carries TRBV27 and TRBJ2-5; 14 positions match TRBD2. CDR3 size: 17 residues. Germline V gene lookup returns CDR1 MNHEY and CDR2 SMNVEV (reference sequence). Germline trimming cut 5 bases from V and 5 bases from J; bases unmatched to any gene: 10. The CDR3 region is CASSPWATSGGAETQYF. For the CDR3, the DNA is TGTGCCAGCAGTCCCTGGGCGACTAGCGGGGGGGCGGAGACCCAGTACTTC.

The V call is TRBV18, the J call TRBJ1-4; no firm D call. Trimming pared 3 bases from V and 0 bases from J, leaving 5 bases between. The CDR3 has 14 residues. The germline CDR1 and CDR2 sequences are KGHSH and LQKENI. The CDR3 loop reads CASSPLATNEKLFF. The DNA of the CDR3 is TGTGCCAGCTCACCCCTTGCAACTAATGAAAAACTGTTTTTT.

The rearrangement uses TRBV19 and TRBJ1-5; D ambiguous. V was cut by 3 bases and J by 5 bases, with 8 bases left in between. The CDR3 is 13 amino acids. Germline values: CDR1 LNHDA, CDR2 SQIVND (reference sequence). The CDR3 nucleotides read TGTGCCAGTAGTATTAATCGGGATCAGCCCCAGCATTTT. Its protein is CASSINRDQPQHF.

The chain uses TRBV10-1 and TRBJ2-7; D might be TRBD1 (6 bases). This CDR3 is built from 14 residues. Germline lookup yields CDR1 WNHNN and CDR2 SYGVQD (reference sequence). V was shortened by 8 bases and J by 3 bases, with 17 bases between the two germline ends. CDR3 nucleotides: TGCGCCAGCGGCGAGGGCAGGGGCTTCTACGAGCAGTACTTC. Translated: CASGEGRGFYEQYF.

The chain employs TRBV25-1 and TRBJ1-2; the D is unclear. The CDR3 contains 14 residues. V was shortened by 1 base and J by 3 bases, with 9 bases between the two germline ends. The germline V gene has CDR1 MGHDK and CDR2 SYGVNS. The CDR3 reads CASSEFGIDYGYTF. In DNA, the CDR3 is TGTGCCAGCAGTGAATTCGGCATTGACTATGGCTACACCTTC.

The chain combines TRBV18 with TRBJ2-7, with 10 bases fitting TRBD1. The CDR3 covers 13 residues. CDR1 is KGHSH, CDR2 LQKENI, per germline. J gave up 6 bases and V 5 bases, and 4 bases lay outside the gene matches. CDR3 nucleotides: TGTGCCAGCTCAGACCGGGACAGGGGCGAGCAGTACTTC. Translation: CASSDRDRGEQYF.

V is TRBV27 and J is TRBJ1-5, with D unclear. The germline V gene encodes CDR1 MNHEY and CDR2 SMNVEV (reference sequence). This CDR3 comprises 15 residues. Trimming took 7 bases from V and 0 from J, leaving 13 bases between them. In nucleotides, the CDR3 is TGTGCCAGCACTCCCTTCGGCTATAGCAATCAGCCCCAGCATTTT. Translating gives CASTPFGYSNQPQHF.

V is TRBV4-1 and J is TRBJ2-5, with 10 nucleotides matching TRBD2. V trimming: 3 bases; J trimming: 3 bases; junction bases outside the gene matches: 1. The CDR3 is 14 residues long. Per the germline V gene, CDR1 is MGHRA and CDR2 is YSYEKL. The chain's CDR3 is CASSHLAGEETQYF. The CDR3 nucleotides are TGCGCCAGCAGCCATCTAGCGGGGGAAGAGACCCAGTACTTC.

CDR3 region: CASSYSGVGQPQHF. The DNA of the CDR3 is TGTGCCAGCAGTTACTCAGGGGTCGGTCAGCCCCAGCATTTT. This chain connects TRBV6-5 to TRBJ1-5, with a tentative D call TRBD1 (5 bases). V was shortened by 0 bases and J by 6 bases, with 9 bases between the two germline ends. The germline gives CDR1 MNHEY, CDR2 SVGAGI. The CDR3 contains 14 residues.

The rearrangement joins TRBV21-1 to TRBJ2-5. TRBV21-1 is termed a pseudogene. The CDR3 runs to 16 residues. CDR3 loop: CASSCPGPRAVETQYF. The CDR3 coding sequence is TGTGCCAGCAGCTGCCCGGGGCCCCGGGCTGTGGAGACCCAGTACTTC.

The DNA of the CDR3 is TGTGCCAGCAGTTCCCTCCCGGCCGCTGAAGCTTTCTTT. Its protein is CASSSLPAAEAFF. The chain is built from TRBV6-6 and TRBJ1-1, with no clear D. CDR1 is MNHNY and CDR2 is SVGAGI in the germline V gene (reference sequence). This CDR3 has 13 amino acids. The V end was cut by 4 bases, the J end by 6 bases, with 12 bases between.

CDR3 in amino acids: CAGGEGHLQETQYF. The CDR3 nucleotides read TGTGCCGGGGGGGAGGGACACCTCCAAGAGACCCAGTACTTC. The chain uses TRBV6-1 and TRBJ2-5; D is possibly TRBD2 (7 bases). Per germline, CDR1 MNHNS and CDR2 SASEGT. This CDR3 has 14 residues. Trimming shortened V by 11 bases and J by 1 base, and 17 bases separated the two germline ends.

The table lists this clone with a count of one. V and J are TRBV11-1 and TRBJ2-1; possibly TRBD1 for D (5 bases). The CDR3 loop spans 16 amino acids. Germline CDR1 SGHAT, CDR2 FQDESV (reference sequence). Deletions cut 4 bases from V and 0 bases from J, with 13 bases between. Written as DNA, the CDR3 is TGTGCCAGCAGCTACTCAGTCGACAGCTCCTACAATGAGCAGTTCTTC. Translating it yields CASSYSVDSSYNEQFF.

In this sample, this clone turned up a few times. The chain combines TRBV7-9 with TRBJ1-3; 9 nucleotides line up with TRBD1. The CDR3 runs 15 residues. The germline CDR1 and CDR2 sequences are SEHNR and FQNEAQ (reference sequence). With 4 bases clipped from V and 2 bases from J, the junction kept 3 bases outside the gene matches. The CDR3 DNA reads TGTGCCAGCAGCTCCCGGGACAGGGCTGGAAACACCATATATTTT. This translates into CASSSRDRAGNTIYF.

V usage is TRBV5-1 and J usage is TRBJ2-1; 11 bases fit TRBD2. J was trimmed by 6 bases and V by 5 bases; bases with no gene match: 7. Germline V gives CDR1 SGHRS, CDR2 YFSETQ. The CDR3 has 15 residues. CDR3 sequence (DNA): TGCGCCAGCAGTTCGAAAACTAGCGGGAGCAATGAGCAGTTCTTC. As protein: CASSSKTSGSNEQFF.

This rearrangement joins TRBV15 to TRBJ2-1, with TRBD2 matching over 8 bases. Trimming took 0 bases from V and 5 from J; bases not matched to a gene: 3. This CDR3 contains 15 residues. Germline V lookup: CDR1 LNHNV, CDR2 YYDKDF (reference sequence). CDR3 nucleotides: TGTGCCACCAGCAGAGAGCGGGGGGCCCACAATGAGCAGTTCTTC. The encoded protein is CATSRERGAHNEQFF.

The chain has TRBV2 and TRBJ2-7; 7 bases are shared with TRBD2. V lost 0 bases, J lost 6 bases, and 8 bases stayed unmatched. Germline values: CDR1 SNHLY, CDR2 FYNNEI. The CDR3 length is 15 residues. The CDR3: CASSEARGRVIEQYF. The DNA for the CDR3 is TGTGCCAGCAGTGAAGCCCGGGGGAGGGTCATCGAGCAGTACTTC.

The chain employs TRBV18 and TRBJ2-4, with D perhaps matching TRBD1 (5 bases). Germline CDR1 KGHSH, CDR2 LQKENI. The V end lost 3 bases, the J end lost 9 bases, and 21 bases lay between the germline ends. The CDR3 loop spans 16 amino acids. The DNA for the CDR3 is TGTGCCAGCTCACCGCCGTTGACAGTTAGTAGTAGCATTCAGTACTTC. Its translation is CASSPPLTVSSSIQYF.

This chain uses TRBV10-2 with TRBJ2-3; possible D gene TRBD2, 5 bases. CDR1 and CDR2 from the germline V gene are WSHSY and SAAADI. V gave up 2 bases and J gave up 0 bases, with 6 bases separating them. The CDR3 totals 14 residues. The CDR3 region has the DNA TGCGCCAGCAGTGAGCCTAGCAGCACAGATACGCAGTATTTT. It yields the protein CASSEPSSTDTQYF.

The J gene is TRBJ2-3, the V gene TRBV19; 8 bases are a match to TRBD2. Germline V lookup: CDR1 LNHDA, CDR2 SQIVND (reference sequence). This CDR3 region has 15 residues. V was clipped by 3 bases and J by 1 base; unmatched bases: 3. The chain's CDR3 is CASSIWRGGTDTQYF. CDR3 coding DNA: TGTGCCAGTAGTATTTGGCGGGGGGGCACAGATACGCAGTATTTT.

The chain is built from TRBV5-1 and TRBJ2-5, with D perhaps TRBD2 (6 bases). The CDR3 extends over 15 amino acids. Germline-derived CDR1 and CDR2 are SGHRS and YFSETQ. V lost 0 bases and J lost 2, with 11 bases in between. This CDR3 is CASSLARGRQETQYF. The CDR3 DNA reads as TGCGCCAGCAGCTTGGCTCGGGGGAGGCAAGAGACCCAGTACTTC.

The V gene is TRBV15, the J gene TRBJ2-3, with D possibly called TRBD1 or TRBD2 (6 bases each). Germline assignment: CDR1 LNHNV and CDR2 YYDKDF (reference sequence). CDR3 size: 17 residues. The V end lost 0 bases, the J end lost 1 base, and 14 bases lay between the germline ends. The CDR3 DNA reads as TGTGCCACCAGCAGAGATTACGGGGGCGCGCGCACAGATACGCAGTATTTT. Its protein is CATSRDYGGARTDTQYF.

This clone is medium-sized in the sample. J is TRBJ1-5 and V is TRBV7-9; 10 nucleotides line up with TRBD1. The V gene's germline CDR1 is SEHNR and CDR2 FQNEAQ (reference sequence). The CDR3 is made up of 15 amino acids. Trimming at V came to 6 bases and at J to 6 bases, leaving 8 bases not matched to a gene. The CDR3 loop is CASRPGTGVSQPQHF. The CDR3, as DNA: TGTGCCAGCAGACCCGGGACAGGGGTTAGTCAGCCCCAGCATTTT.

The rearrangement joins TRBV11-2 to TRBJ1-1; TRBD1 agrees at 9 bases. J was trimmed by 6 bases and V by 2 bases; bases with no gene match: 16. CDR1 and CDR2 from the germline V gene are SGHAT and FQNNGV. This CDR3 comprises 18 residues. The CDR3 is CASSLLRPGTGLIPEAFF. CDR3 bases: TGTGCCAGCAGCTTACTCCGTCCCGGGACAGGGCTCATCCCTGAAGCTTTCTTT.

This clone was detected ten times or more. The V and J genes are TRBV11-1 and TRBJ2-7; D gene unclear. Trimming took off 5 bases at V and 1 base at J, with 12 bases between the two ends. Germline CDR1 reads SGHAT; CDR2 reads FQDESV (reference sequence). The CDR3 has 14 amino acids. The DNA of the CDR3 is TGTGCCAGCAGCCTCCTGTCGGTATCCTACGAGCAGTACTTC. It is translated as CASSLLSVSYEQYF.